The present TCR beta chain was sequenced within a study of blood T cells in healthy people across ages. Each sample had at least 6 million PBMCs isolated. PCR was performed a second time for roughly 7 to 11 cycles using a sample-barcoded 5' primer and a J-beta primer mix. A 12-random-nucleotide template-switch adaptor tagged each cDNA molecule. Each CDR3 protein is one row after TCRdb ran MiXCR on the 5' RACE reads. The sample lists 730,000 or so distinct CDR3 sequences; more than 40% were seen once. The ends were cut back, 0 bases at V and 2 bases at J, with 10 bases in the middle. The germline CDR1 and CDR2 sequences are SGHRS and YFSETQ. The CDR3 has 15 residues. Study results and caveats: Not knowing donor CMV status may have confounded expanded clonotype changes.

This clonotype came up a few times. As yet, its antigen is unknown. Sequenced sample: blood. The chain joins TRBV5-1 to TRBJ2-3, with D perhaps matching TRBD2 (6 bases). This TCR came from a woman aged 60-70 years in good health. DNA of the CDR3: TGCGCCAGCAGCTTGGCGGGGGAGAACACAGATACGCAGTATTTT. Translating it yields CASSLAGENTDTQYF.